Shown below are 7 T cell receptor beta chains from a single sample sequenced in a study of T cell responses to AZD1222 COVID-19 vaccine. Method: immunoSEQ multiplex PCR; TCRdb's copy keeps in-frame clones and lacks some. Of over 75,000 clones listed, approximately 89% are singletons. Material: peripheral blood, obtained on day 0 of AZD1222 vaccination. The receptors derive from an adult in good health.

This clone has a single count. The chain couples TRBV6-2 or TRBV6-3 to TRBJ1-2, with D perhaps matching TRBD1 (5 bases). Germline V lookup: CDR1 MNHEY, CDR2 SVGEGT. This CDR3 has 15 amino acids. The V and J ends lost 2 bases and 4 bases respectively, with 14 bases between them. CDR3 amino acids: CASSYEGPRTYGYTF. CDR3 in DNA: TGTGCCAGCAGTTACGAGGGGCCACGGACCTATGGCTACACCTTC.

This chain joins TRBV6-4 and TRBJ2-3; the match to TRBD2 covers 11 bases. Germline CDR1 reads MRHNA; CDR2 reads SNTAGT. The CDR3 is 17 amino acids. With 5 bases clipped from V and 4 bases from J, the junction kept 11 bases outside the gene matches. CDR3 DNA: TGTGCCAGCAGTTCACCACTAGCGGGGGTGCGGGCAGATACGCAGTATTTT. Residues: CASSSPLAGVRADTQYF.

Notes on this clone: Sequence at one end of the junction differs from germline and may be a read error. J is TRBJ2-1 and V is TRBV11-1; the match to TRBD2 covers 9 bases. CDR3 size: 12 residues. Germline values: CDR1 SGHAT, CDR2 FQDESV (reference sequence). DNA for the CDR3: TGTGCCAGCAGCCTAGCGGGGCATGAGCAGTTCTTC. It yields the protein CASSLAGHEQFF.

The V and J genes are TRBV7-6 and TRBJ2-2, with 7 bases fitting TRBD2. CDR1 SGHVS and CDR2 FNYEAQ come from the germline V gene. The CDR3 loop spans 14 amino acids. V shed 11 bases and J 0 bases; nucleotides not matched to a gene: 6. The DNA of the CDR3 is TGTGCCTCTCGGGCGGGAGCGAACACCGGGGAGCTGTTTTTT. Residues: CASRAGANTGELFF.

The gene calls are TRBV11-2 and TRBJ2-7, with 11 positions matching TRBD2. Trimming took 5 bases from V and 2 from J; bases not matched to a gene: 5. Germline CDR1 reads SGHAT; CDR2 reads FQNNGV. The CDR3 has 15 residues. The CDR3 sequence: CASSTSSGRTYEQYF. DNA for the CDR3: TGTGCCAGCAGCACCTCTAGCGGGAGGACCTACGAGCAGTACTTC. Based on the CDR3 plus reference TRBV11-2 and TRBJ2-7, the full variable domain is EAGVAQSPRYKIIEKRQSVAFWCNPISGHATLYWYQQILGQGPKLLIQFQNNGVVDDSQLPKDRFSAERLKGVDSTLKIQPAKLEDSAVYLCASSTSSGRTYEQYFGPGTRLTVT.

CDR3 sequence reads: CASRPAGGDGYTF. CDR3 bases: TGTGCCAGCAGACCCGCGGGGGGGGATGGCTACACCTTC. The J gene is TRBJ1-2, the V gene TRBV12-3 or TRBV12-4, with D perhaps TRBD1 (5 bases). CDR3 length: 13 amino acids. Trimming pared 6 bases from V and 6 bases from J, leaving 14 bases between.

The chain recombines TRBV27 with TRBJ1-5, with D tentatively TRBD1 (5 bases). From germline, CDR1 is MNHEY and CDR2 SMNVEV (reference sequence). V was cut by 2 bases and J by 3 bases, with 14 bases left in between. The CDR3 contains 16 residues. The CDR3 sequence: CASSLGHPGNNQPQHF. The CDR3 nucleotides are TGTGCCAGCAGTTTAGGCCATCCAGGGAACAATCAGCCCCAGCATTTT.